This T cell receptor beta chain stems from a study of T cell repertoires in cytomegalovirus infection. About this clonotype itself: Antigen specificity is unknown.

TCRdb processed the reads anew with MiXCR; each CDR3 protein has one entry. The data hold fewer than 900,000 distinct CDR3 sequences, with roughly 29% observed a single time. Germline values: CDR1 MNHEY, CDR2 SVGAGI. Trimming cost V 0 bases and J 3 bases, with 14 bases left between them. The CDR3 extends over 16 amino acids. This chain connects TRBV6-5 to TRBJ2-5; D ambiguous. Sequencing used cultured CD8+ T cells from PBMCs, obtained from culture after CMV antigen stimulation. The TCR originated in a human donor in good health (CMV status not recorded). Some clones in this sample may be carry-over from other donors' samples. Here the CDR3 reads CASSYSIFGVKETQYF. CDR3 DNA: TGTGCCAGCAGTTACTCGATTTTTGGAGTAAAAGAGACCCAGTACTTC.